This T cell receptor (beta chain) was identified during a study of blood T cell repertoires in COVID-19. Study-wide context: From T cells, B-cell-depleted T cells, or PBMCs came the material, which was cDNA or gDNA.

Measured with immunoSEQ multiplex PCR; TCRdb has only the in-frame clones, and not every one. The table records 350,000 or so clones, around 87% of them present only once. V trimming: 4 bases; J trimming: 5 bases; junction bases outside the gene matches: 4. CDR3 length: 14 amino acids. From germline, CDR1 is SGHDT and CDR2 YYEEEE. The sequenced material came from peripheral blood. This chain links TRBV5-6 with TRBJ2-3; 10 nucleotides line up with TRBD1. This TCR was recovered from a woman aged 25-40 years with COVID-19, enrolled during active disease. CDR3 loop: CASSPGTGVDTQYF. CDR3 nucleotides: TGTGCCAGCAGCCCCGGGACAGGGGTAGATACGCAGTATTTT.